This T cell receptor beta chain was found in a study of blood T cells in healthy people across ages (dated by TCRdb to between 2015 and 2016). For context, the study as a whole: In model experiments, template switching captured about one uniquely barcoded TCR beta cDNA molecule for every two T cells. Age-related changes in TCR beta repertoire diversity were measured in the study by deep sequencing normalized with unique cDNA molecular identifiers. The donors were divided into four age groups: young (average about 15 years), middle-aged (approximately 42), aged (about 56) and long-lived (roughly 82). To avoid experimental bias, donors of different ages were randomly spread across the sequencing lanes. For two donors (one aged 18 to 29 and one aged 80 or older), the study analyzed two additional independent replicas of 1 million unique cDNA reads from the same blood draw. Findings and caveats that apply to the study as a whole: Compared with the aged group, more naive CD4+ T cells, fewer expanded clones and increased TCR diversity were shown by the long-lived group, suggesting age selection. Estimates of total diversity based on one million sequenced T cells were considered lower bounds and underestimates. The CMV infection status of donors was not known, potentially confounding age-related changes in expanded clonotypes. As age increased, observed TCR beta diversity per million T cells dropped in a roughly linear way, and a significant reduction was already evident by age 40. A strong correlation was found between observed TCR beta diversity and the percentage of naive T cells measured by flow cytometry. Bulk unsorted PBMC profiling prevented conclusive comparison of naive and antigen-experienced compartments.

Library preparation was by 5' RACE. The run used an Illumina HiSeq 2500. A second roughly 6 to 12 cycle PCR used a sample-barcoded 5' primer and a J-beta primer mix. A template-switch 5' adaptor carrying 12 random nucleotides introduced a unique molecular identifier onto each TCR beta cDNA molecule. Each sample yielded at least 3 million CDR3-containing paired-end reads. First-strand cDNA synthesis was performed from all RNA using the Mint cDNA synthesis kit, with priming by a TRBC-specific oligonucleotide. After uracil-DNA glycosylase treatment, a first 18-cycle PCR used universal primers M1SS and BC2_uni_R on all cDNA. As for the original processing: Normalization of each sample was performed by random selection of 1 million high-quality reads, each carrying a distinct molecular identifier. Reads sharing molecular identifiers were discarded rather than binned into consensus sequences. MiTCR, run with a Q25 quality threshold and the strictest error-elimination algorithm, handled CDR3 identification, clonotype clustering and error correction. Lower-bound total TCR beta diversity was estimated with a nonparametric unseen species model using Euler transformation. The public sequencing data were trimmed at Q25 with fastp and processed into clonotypes with MiXCR by TCRdb, which kept only in-frame beta chains. Here each entry gathers all rows of one CDR3 protein and keeps the most common genes and DNA. TCRdb, rather than the study authors, made the V and J calls. The sample table lists over a million distinct CDR3 sequences, less than 45% of them with a count of one. The top ten hold about 3.8% of the sample.

The roughly 39 donors, aged roughly 6 to 90 years, were systemically healthy Caucasian individuals from Russia. Each donor gave ten milliliters of peripheral blood, drawn into EDTA-treated Vacutainer tubes. Ficoll-Paque density-gradient centrifugation was used to isolate PBMCs, with at least 6 million obtained per sample. Trizol reagent was used to extract total RNA from the PBMCs, yielding at least 5 micrograms per sample. Naive CD45RAhigh/CD27high T cell percentages were measured by flow cytometry on a PBMC aliquot from every donor. A note on this clonotype: Its antigen target is currently unknown. One base away there is no much larger clone; base qualities are not given.

Trimming takes 4 bases from V and 6 bases from J, and the germline ends sit 12 bases apart. In the germline V gene, CDR1 corresponds to SGDLS and CDR2 to YYNGEE. The CDR3 numbers 13 residues from cysteine through phenylalanine. The read is trimmed to its CDR3 DNA, 39 bases read in frame from base 1. The rearrangement joined TRBV9 to TRBJ2-3; a confident D gene designation cannot be given. The receptor was isolated from a woman in her late teens or twenties in good health. The sequenced sample consisted of blood. The CDR3 in this case is CASSPPSRDTQYF. The nucleotide sequence reads TGTGCCAGCAGCCCCCCTTCGAGGGATACGCAGTATTTT. With the rest looked up from the reference TRBV9 and TRBJ2-3 genes rather than sequenced, the full variable domain is DSGVTQTPKHLITATGQRVTLRCSPRSGDLSVYWYQQSLDQGLQFLIQYYNGEERAKGNILERFSAQQFPDLHSELNLSSLELGDSALYFCASSPPSRDTQYFGPGTRLTVL.